This T cell receptor beta chain comes out of a study of cytomegalovirus exposure and HLA in healthy donors. Researchers ran the PCR with 60 Vbeta and 13 Jbeta primers. Clones were read by immunoSEQ multiplex PCR, and TCRdb kept only the in-frame ones, dropping some. Seen here are approximately 100,000 clones, 70% to 80% observed once, and the top ten hold about 4.4%. Germline V CDR1 and CDR2: SQVTM, ANQGSEA. This CDR3 has 16 amino acids. V lost 4 bases, J lost 0 bases, and 13 bases lay in between. The clonotype was recovered from a woman younger than 30 in good health and CMV-seropositive. This chain connects TRBV29-1 to TRBJ2-6; D possibly corresponds to TRBD2 (6 bases). The material sequenced was PBMCs. For the CDR3, the DNA is TGCAGCGTTGTTCTAGCGCCAAGCTCTGGGGCCAACGTCCTGACTTTC. This translates into CSVVLAPSSGANVLTF. The whole variable domain, filled in from reference TRBV29-1 and TRBJ2-6, reads SAVISQKPSRDICQRGTSLTIQCQVDSQVTMMFWYRQQPGQSLTLIATANQGSEATYESGFVIDKFPISRPNLTFSTLTVSNMSPEDSSIYLCSVVLAPSSGANVLTFGAGSRLTVL.